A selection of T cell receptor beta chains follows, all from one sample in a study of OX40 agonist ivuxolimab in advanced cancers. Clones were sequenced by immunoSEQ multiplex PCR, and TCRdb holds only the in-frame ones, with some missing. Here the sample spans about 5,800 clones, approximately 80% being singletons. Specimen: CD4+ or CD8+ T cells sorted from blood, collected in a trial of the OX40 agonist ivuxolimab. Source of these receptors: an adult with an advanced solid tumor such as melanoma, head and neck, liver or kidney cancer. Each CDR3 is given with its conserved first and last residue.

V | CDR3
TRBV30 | CAWSVAVGDEKLFF
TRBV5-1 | CASSFESPFTGELFF
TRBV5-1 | CASSYLLAGDNEQFF
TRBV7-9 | CASSFGTRPKPSTDTQYF
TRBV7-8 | CASSLGATEAFF
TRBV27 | CASSLRGSYNEQFF
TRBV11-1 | CASSLPKREAWMETQYF
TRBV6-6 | CASRKETQYF
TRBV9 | CASSPQGSGNTIYF
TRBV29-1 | CSVEADSQETQYF
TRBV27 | CASRSSGGQYNEQFF
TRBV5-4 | CASSFLAGEGGELFF
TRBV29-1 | CSVEVRDRVDSGANVLTF
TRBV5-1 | CASSLGHGTISYEQYF
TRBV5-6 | CASSLGGPNTEAFF